The 5 T cell receptor beta chains presented below share a single source sample, sequenced in a study of blood T cell repertoires in COVID-19. TCRdb's copy holds only in-frame clones and misses some; the assay was immunoSEQ multiplex PCR. The sample has roughly 220,000 clones; just under 85% are singletons. The source material was PBMCs or T cells enriched from blood (not recorded which). The receptors derive from a man aged 40-49 years who had recovered from COVID-19.

This chain connects TRBV27 to TRBJ2-5; a weak D match, TRBD1 (6 bases). V was pared by 6 bases and J by 2 bases, with 13 bases between. The length of the CDR3 is 14 residues. Germline values: CDR1 MNHEY, CDR2 SMNVEV (reference sequence). Here the CDR3 DNA reads TGTGCCAGCAGCCGCCGGGACACACAAGAGACCCAGTACTTC. Its translation is CASSRRDTQETQYF.

The CDR3 nucleotides read TGCGCCAGCAGCTTTGCGACAGGGGGGTCCTATGGCTACACCTTC. Translation gives CASSFATGGSYGYTF. The chain couples TRBV5-1 to TRBJ1-2, with TRBD1 matching 9 bases. The CDR3 consists of 15 residues. Germline loops: CDR1 SGHRS, CDR2 YFSETQ. After removal of 2 bases from V and 4 bases from J, the junction contained 6 bases not matched to a gene.

This chain connects TRBV11-2 to TRBJ1-2; a possible D gene is TRBD1 (6 bases). Trimming removed 10 bases at V and 4 bases at J, with 13 bases between. Germline CDR1 reads SGHAT; CDR2 reads FQNNGV. This CDR3 is 12 amino acids long. The CDR3 spells CATSDSGYGYTF. CDR3 nucleotide sequence: TGTGCCACATCGGACAGCGGCTATGGCTACACCTTC. Supplemented by reference TRBV11-2 and TRBJ1-2, the full variable domain reads EAGVAQSPRYKIIEKRQSVAFWCNPISGHATLYWYQQILGQGPKLLIQFQNNGVVDDSQLPKDRFSAERLKGVDSTLKIQPAKLEDSAVYLCATSDSGYGYTFGSGTRLTVV.

The V call is TRBV7-2, the J call TRBJ1-1, with a weak D call TRBD1 (6 bases). Germline V gene data show CDR1 as SGHTA and CDR2 as FQGNSA. Between the trimmed V and J ends, which lost 3 bases and 8 bases, there was a span of 13 bases. The CDR3 loop spans 13 amino acids. The CDR3 protein is CASSFNRVGEAFF. CDR3 nucleotide sequence: TGTGCCAGCAGCTTCAACAGGGTCGGGGAAGCTTTCTTT.

The chain is built from TRBV11-3 and TRBJ2-3, with TRBD2 as a possible D gene (5 bases). V was pared by 5 bases and J by 8 bases, with 14 bases between. There are 13 residues in the CDR3. CDR1 is SGHNT, CDR2 YENEEA, per germline. The CDR3 region is CASSPGGSLTQYF. CDR3 DNA: TGTGCCAGCAGCCCGGGCGGGTCTCTTACGCAGTATTTT. The variable domain in full, completed from reference TRBV11-3 and TRBJ2-3, reads EAGVVQSPRYKIIEKKQPVAFWCNPISGHNTLYWYLQNLGQGPELLIRYENEEAVDDSQLPKDRFSAERLKGVDSTLKIQPAELGDSAVYLCASSPGGSLTQYFGPGTRLTVL.